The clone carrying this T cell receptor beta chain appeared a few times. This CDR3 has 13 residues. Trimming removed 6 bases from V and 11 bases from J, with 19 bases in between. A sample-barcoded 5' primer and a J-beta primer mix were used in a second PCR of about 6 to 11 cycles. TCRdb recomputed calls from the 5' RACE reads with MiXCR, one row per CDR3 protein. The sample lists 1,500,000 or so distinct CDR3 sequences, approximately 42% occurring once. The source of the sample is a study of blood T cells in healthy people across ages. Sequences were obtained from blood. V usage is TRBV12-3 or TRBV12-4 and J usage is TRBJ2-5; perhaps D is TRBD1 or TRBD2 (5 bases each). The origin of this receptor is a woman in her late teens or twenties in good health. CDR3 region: CASRPGPANEQYF. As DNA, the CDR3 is TGTGCCAGCAGGCCGGGACCAGCTAATGAGCAGTACTTC.